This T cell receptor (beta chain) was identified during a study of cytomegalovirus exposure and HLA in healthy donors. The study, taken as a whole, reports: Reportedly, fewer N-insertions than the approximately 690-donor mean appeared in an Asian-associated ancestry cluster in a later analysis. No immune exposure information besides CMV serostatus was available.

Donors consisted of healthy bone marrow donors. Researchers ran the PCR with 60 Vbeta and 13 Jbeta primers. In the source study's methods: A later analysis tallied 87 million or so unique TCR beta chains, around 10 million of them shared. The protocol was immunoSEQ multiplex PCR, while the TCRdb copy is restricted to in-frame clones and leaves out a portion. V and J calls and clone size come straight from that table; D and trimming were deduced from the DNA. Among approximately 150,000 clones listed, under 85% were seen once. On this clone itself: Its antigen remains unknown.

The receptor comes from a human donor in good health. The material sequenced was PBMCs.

CDR3 in amino acids: CASSEWQGSNGELFF. The CDR3 nucleotides read TGTGCCAGCAGTGAATGGCAGGGGAGTAACGGGGAGCTGTTTTTT. This chain joins TRBV6-1 and TRBJ2-2, with D possibly matching TRBD1 (6 bases). Per the germline V gene, CDR1 is MNHNS and CDR2 is SASEGT. This CDR3 is 15 amino acids long. Trimming removed 2 bases at V and 7 bases at J, with 14 bases between.